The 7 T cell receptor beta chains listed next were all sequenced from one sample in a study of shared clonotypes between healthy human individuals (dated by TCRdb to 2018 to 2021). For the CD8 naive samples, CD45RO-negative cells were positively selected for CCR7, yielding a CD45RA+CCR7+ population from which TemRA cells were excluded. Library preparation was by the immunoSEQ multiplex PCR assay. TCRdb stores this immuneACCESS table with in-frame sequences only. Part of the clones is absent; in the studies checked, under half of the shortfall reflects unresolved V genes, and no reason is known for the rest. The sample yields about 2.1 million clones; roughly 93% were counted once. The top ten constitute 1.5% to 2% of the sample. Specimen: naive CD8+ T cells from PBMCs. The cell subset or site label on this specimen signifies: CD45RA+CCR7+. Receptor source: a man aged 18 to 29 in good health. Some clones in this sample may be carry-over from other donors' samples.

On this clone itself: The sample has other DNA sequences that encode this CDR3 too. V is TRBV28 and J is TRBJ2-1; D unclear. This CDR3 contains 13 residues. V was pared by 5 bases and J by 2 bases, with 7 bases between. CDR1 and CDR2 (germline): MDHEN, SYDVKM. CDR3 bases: TGTGCCAGCAGTCCCGGACCCTACAATGAGCAGTTCTTC. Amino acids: CASSPGPYNEQFF. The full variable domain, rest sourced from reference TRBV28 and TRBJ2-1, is DVKVTQSSRYLVKRTGEKVFLECVQDMDHENMFWYRQDPGLGLRLIYFSYDVKMKEKGDIPEGYSVSREKKERFSLILESASTNQTSMYLCASSPGPYNEQFFGPGTRLTVL.

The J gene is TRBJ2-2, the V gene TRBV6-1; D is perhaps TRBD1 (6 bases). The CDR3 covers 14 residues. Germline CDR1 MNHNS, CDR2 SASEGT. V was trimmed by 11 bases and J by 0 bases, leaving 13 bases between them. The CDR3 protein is CALPQGPNTGELFF. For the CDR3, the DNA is TGTGCCCTGCCCCAGGGGCCGAACACCGGGGAGCTGTTTTTT.

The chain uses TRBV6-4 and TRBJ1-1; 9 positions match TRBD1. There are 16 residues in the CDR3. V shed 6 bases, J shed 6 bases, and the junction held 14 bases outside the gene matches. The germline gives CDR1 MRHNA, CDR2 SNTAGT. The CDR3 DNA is TGTGCCAGCAGCCCGGGACAGGGAATCGGTGATGCTGAAGCTTTCTTT. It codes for CASSPGQGIGDAEAFF.

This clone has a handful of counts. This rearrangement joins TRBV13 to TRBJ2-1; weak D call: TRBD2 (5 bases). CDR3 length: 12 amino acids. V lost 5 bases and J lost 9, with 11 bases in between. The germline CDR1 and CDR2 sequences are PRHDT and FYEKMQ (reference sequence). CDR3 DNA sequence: TGTGCCAGCAGCCACTTAGCGACTGAGCAGTTCTTC. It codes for CASSHLATEQFF.

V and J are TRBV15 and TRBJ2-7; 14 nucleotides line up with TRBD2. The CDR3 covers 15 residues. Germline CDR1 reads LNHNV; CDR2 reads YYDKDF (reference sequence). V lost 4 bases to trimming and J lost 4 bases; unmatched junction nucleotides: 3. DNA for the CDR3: TGTGCCACCAGCATCGGGACTAGCGGGAGATACGAGCAGTACTTC. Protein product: CATSIGTSGRYEQYF.

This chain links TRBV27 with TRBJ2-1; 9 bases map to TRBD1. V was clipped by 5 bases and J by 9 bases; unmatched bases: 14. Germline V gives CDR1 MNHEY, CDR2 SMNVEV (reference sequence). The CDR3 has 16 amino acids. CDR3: CASSLTPGTGSGEQFF. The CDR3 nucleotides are TGTGCCAGCAGTCTAACTCCAGGGACAGGGTCAGGTGAGCAGTTCTTC.

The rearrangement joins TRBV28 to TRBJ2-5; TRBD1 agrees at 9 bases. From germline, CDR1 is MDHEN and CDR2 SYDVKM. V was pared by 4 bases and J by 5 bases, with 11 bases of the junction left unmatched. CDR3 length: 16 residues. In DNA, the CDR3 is TGTGCCAGCAGTTCGACCCGACAGGGGGGTTGGGAGACCCAGTACTTC. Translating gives CASSSTRQGGWETQYF.